Given below is one TCR beta chain in context. The antigen is undetermined. CDR3 size: 12 residues. Germline-derived CDR1 and CDR2 are MGHRA and YSYEKL. Trimming shortened V by 4 bases and J by 15 bases, and 16 bases separated the two germline ends. This record comes from a study of blood T cells in healthy people across ages. Whole-study findings and limits: Researchers deemed the diversity estimates from one million T cells underestimates. Comparison with aged donors showed that long-lived donors had more naive CD4+ cells and higher diversity. The recorded TCR beta diversity per million T cells decreased in a roughly linear manner with age.

Primed by a sample-barcoded 5' primer and a J-beta primer mix, a second PCR proceeded for about 6 to 11 cycles. TCRdb re-called the 5' RACE reads with MiXCR, one entry per CDR3 protein. Among around 1,500,000 distinct CDR3 sequences listed, 25% to 30% were seen once. There were at least 5.5 micrograms of total RNA extracted from every sample. The receptor comes from a woman in her twenties or thirties in good health. Sample: blood. The chain employs TRBV4-1 and TRBJ2-1, with D possibly being TRBD1 or TRBD2 (5 bases each). The CDR3 DNA sequence: TGCGCCAGCAGCCCTACGGGGCTTTCTATGTTCTTC. Its translation is CASSPTGLSMFF.